This paragraph reports one TCR beta chain. TCRdb passed the 5' RACE reads through MiXCR, listing each CDR3 protein once. The profile shows about 92,000 distinct CDR3 sequences, roughly 12% of them singletons. Trimming removed 4 bases from V and 1 base from J, with 10 bases in between. This CDR3 spans 14 amino acids. Germline lookup yields CDR1 MDHEN and CDR2 SYDVKM. This specimen comes from a study of spatial heterogeneity in lung cancer. Specified time point: sample taken at primary tumor resection. Without sorting, whole RNA was sequenced from tumor, nontumor lung or frozen PBMC. The chain recombines TRBV28 with TRBJ2-5, with D possibly TRBD1 on 6 matching bases. Sequencing was performed on PBMCs, taken at surgery. The sequence was collected from a male donor with early-stage non-small cell lung cancer. In nucleotides, the CDR3 is TGTGCCAGCAGTTCGCCGACAGGCCAAGAGACCCAGTACTTC. Its translation: CASSSPTGQETQYF.